This T cell receptor (beta chain) was sequenced for a study of metastatic and nonmetastatic thyroid tumors. Thyroid surgery had not been preceded by any treatment in any patient. This clone appeared many times. TCRdb re-analyzed the PCR reads using MiXCR. Of roughly 58,000 clones listed, just over 4% are singletons. CDR1 is LGHNT, CDR2 FRNRAP, per germline. With V trimmed by 5 bases and J by 4 bases, 12 bases remained unmatched. This CDR3 region has 16 residues. The chain is built from TRBV12-5 and TRBJ2-5, with 8 bases fitting TRBD2. This TCR was recovered from a female donor with papillary thyroid cancer or a benign thyroid nodule (not recorded which). Some clones in this sample may be carry-over from other donors' samples. The sample taken for sequencing was blood. CDR3 in amino acids: CASGRAGGPDGETQYF. The CDR3 coding sequence is TGTGCTAGTGGTCGGGCGGGAGGACCAGATGGAGAGACCCAGTACTTC.